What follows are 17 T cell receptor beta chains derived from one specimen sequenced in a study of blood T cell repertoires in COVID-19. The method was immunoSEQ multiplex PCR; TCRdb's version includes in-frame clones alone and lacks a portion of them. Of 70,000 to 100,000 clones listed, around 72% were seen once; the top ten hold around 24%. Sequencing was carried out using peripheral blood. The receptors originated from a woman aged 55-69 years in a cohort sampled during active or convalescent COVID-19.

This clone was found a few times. For the CDR3, the DNA is TGTGCCAACACCAGGGGGGCCTCCCGCAACAATGAGCAGTTCTTC. It codes for CANTRGASRNNEQFF. The genes are TRBV9 and TRBJ2-1, with D perhaps TRBD1 (7 bases). Germline values: CDR1 SGDLS, CDR2 YYNGEE. CDR3 length: 15 amino acids. Trimming cost V 9 bases and J 5 bases, with 21 bases left between them.

CDR3 protein: CARSRRGPGDTQYF. In DNA, the CDR3 is TGTGCCCGCTCGCGGCGGGGGCCGGGAGATACGCAGTATTTT. J is TRBJ2-3 and V is TRBV30; TRBD2 is a possible D gene (7 bases). The V end lost 8 bases, the J end lost 5 bases, and 20 bases lay between the germline ends. The CDR3 length is 14 residues. Germline V gene sequence: CDR1 GTSNPN, CDR2 SVGIG (reference sequence).

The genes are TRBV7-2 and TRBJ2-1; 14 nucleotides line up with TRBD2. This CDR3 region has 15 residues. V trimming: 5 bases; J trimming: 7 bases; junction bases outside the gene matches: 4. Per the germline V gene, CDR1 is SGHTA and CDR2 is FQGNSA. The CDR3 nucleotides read TGTGCCAGCAGCCCCCGACTAGCGGGGGGGAATGAGCAGTTCTTC. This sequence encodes CASSPRLAGGNEQFF.

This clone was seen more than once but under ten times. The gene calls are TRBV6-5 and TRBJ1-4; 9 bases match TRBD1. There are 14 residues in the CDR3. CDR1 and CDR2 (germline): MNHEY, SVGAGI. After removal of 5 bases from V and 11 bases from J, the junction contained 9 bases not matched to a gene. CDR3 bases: TGTGCCAGCAGTCCCCGGGACAGGGACGGGAAACTGTTTTTT. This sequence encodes CASSPRDRDGKLFF.

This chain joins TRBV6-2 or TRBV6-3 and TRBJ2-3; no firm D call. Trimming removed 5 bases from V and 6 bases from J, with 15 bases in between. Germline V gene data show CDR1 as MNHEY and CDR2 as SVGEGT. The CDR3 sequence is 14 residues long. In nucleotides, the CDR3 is TGTGCCAGCAGTCCGATTTCAGTGGCCGATACGCAGTATTTT. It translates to CASSPISVADTQYF.

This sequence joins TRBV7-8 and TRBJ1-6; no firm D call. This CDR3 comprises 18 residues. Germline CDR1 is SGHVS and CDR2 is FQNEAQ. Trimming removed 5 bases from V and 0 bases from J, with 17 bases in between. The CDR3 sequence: CASSNPQTSSSYNSPLHF. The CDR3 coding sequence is TGTGCCAGCAGCAACCCACAAACCTCAAGCTCCTATAATTCACCCCTCCACTTT.

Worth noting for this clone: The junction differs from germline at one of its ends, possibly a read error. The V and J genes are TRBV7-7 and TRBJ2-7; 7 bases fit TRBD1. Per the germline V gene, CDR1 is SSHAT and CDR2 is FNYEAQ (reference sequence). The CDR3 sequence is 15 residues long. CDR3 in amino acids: CASSLGTGAGYEQYF. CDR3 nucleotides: TGTGCTAGCAGCTTAGGAACAGGGGCGGGCTACGAGCAGTACTTC.

The CDR3 region is CASSDLNYGYTF. DNA for the CDR3: TGCGCCAGCAGCGATCTAAACTATGGCTACACCTTC. The chain carries TRBV5-1 and TRBJ1-2; no clear D gene. The CDR3 is 12 amino acids. Trimming took off 4 bases at V and 2 bases at J, with 6 bases between the two ends. Germline V gives CDR1 SGHRS, CDR2 YFSETQ.

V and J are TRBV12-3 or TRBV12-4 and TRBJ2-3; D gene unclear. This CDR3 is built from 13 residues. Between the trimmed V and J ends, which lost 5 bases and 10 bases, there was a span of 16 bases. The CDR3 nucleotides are TGTGCCAGCAGTGATAACACCAAACTACCGCAGTATTTT. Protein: CASSDNTKLPQYF.

The CDR3 bases are TGTGCCAGCAGCTACATATCGACCACAGGGCGCCCCTATGGCTACACCTTC. It is translated as CASSYISTTGRPYGYTF. The genes are TRBV2 and TRBJ1-2; the D gene is possibly TRBD1 (6 bases). Germline assignment: CDR1 SNHLY and CDR2 FYNNEI. Trimming took 6 bases from V and 4 from J, leaving 24 bases between them. This CDR3 contains 17 residues.

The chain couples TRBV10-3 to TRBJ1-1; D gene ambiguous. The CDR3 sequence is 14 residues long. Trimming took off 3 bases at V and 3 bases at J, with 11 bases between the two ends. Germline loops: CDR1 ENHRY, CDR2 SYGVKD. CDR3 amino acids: CAISESGADTEAFF. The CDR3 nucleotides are TGTGCCATCAGTGAATCGGGTGCGGACACTGAAGCTTTCTTT.

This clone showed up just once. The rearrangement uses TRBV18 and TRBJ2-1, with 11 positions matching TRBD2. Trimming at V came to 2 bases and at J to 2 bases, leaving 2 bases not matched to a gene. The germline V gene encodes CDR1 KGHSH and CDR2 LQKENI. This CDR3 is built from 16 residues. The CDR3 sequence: CASSPGTSGAYNEQFF. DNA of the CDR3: TGTGCCAGCTCACCAGGGACTAGCGGAGCCTACAATGAGCAGTTCTTC.

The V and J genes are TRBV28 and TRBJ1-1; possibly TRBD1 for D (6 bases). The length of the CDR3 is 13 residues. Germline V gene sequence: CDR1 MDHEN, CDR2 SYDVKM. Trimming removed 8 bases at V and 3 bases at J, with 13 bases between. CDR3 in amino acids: CASRRGAYTEAFF. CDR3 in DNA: TGTGCCAGCCGGCGGGGGGCTTACACTGAAGCTTTCTTT.

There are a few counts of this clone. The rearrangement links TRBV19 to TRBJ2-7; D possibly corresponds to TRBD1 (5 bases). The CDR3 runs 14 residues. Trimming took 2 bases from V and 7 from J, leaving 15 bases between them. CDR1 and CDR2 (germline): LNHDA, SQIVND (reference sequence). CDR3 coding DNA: TGTGCCAGTAGTATAAAGGGGCTCCTAGAAGAGCAGTACTTC. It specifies CASSIKGLLEEQYF.

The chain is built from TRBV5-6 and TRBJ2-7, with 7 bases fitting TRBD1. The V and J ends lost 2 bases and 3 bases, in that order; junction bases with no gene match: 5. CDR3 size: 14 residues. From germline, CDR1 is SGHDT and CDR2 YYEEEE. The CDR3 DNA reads TGTGCCAGCAGCTTTATACAGGGGCACTACGAGCAGTACTTC. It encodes CASSFIQGHYEQYF.

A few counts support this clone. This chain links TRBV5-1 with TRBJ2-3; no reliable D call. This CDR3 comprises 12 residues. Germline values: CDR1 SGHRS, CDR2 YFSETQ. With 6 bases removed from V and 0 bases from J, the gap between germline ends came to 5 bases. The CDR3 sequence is CASTSSTDTQYF. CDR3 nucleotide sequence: TGCGCCAGCACCTCTAGCACAGATACGCAGTATTTT.

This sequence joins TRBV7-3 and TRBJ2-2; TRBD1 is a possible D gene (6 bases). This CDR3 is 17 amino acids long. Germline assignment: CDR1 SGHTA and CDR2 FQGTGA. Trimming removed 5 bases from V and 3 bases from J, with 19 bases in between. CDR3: CASSPTRTVRDTGELFF. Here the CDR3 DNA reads TGTGCCAGCAGCCCTACAAGGACAGTGAGAGACACCGGGGAGCTGTTTTTT.